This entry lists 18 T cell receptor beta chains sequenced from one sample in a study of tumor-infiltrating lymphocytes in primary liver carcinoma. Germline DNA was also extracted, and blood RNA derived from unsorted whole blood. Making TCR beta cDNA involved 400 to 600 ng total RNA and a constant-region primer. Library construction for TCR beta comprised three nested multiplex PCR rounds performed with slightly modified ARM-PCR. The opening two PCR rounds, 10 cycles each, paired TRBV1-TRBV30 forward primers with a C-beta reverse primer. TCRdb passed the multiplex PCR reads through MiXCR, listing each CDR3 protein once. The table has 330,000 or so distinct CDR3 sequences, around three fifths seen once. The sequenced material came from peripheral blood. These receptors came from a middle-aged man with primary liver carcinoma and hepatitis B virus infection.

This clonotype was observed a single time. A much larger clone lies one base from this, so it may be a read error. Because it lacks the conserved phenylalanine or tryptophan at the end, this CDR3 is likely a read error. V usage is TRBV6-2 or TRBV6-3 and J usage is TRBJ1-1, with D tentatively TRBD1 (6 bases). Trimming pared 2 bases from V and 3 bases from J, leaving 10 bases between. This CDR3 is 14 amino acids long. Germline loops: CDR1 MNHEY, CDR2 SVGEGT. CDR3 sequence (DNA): TGTGCCAGCAGTTACGGGGGGGCAGACACTGAAGCTTTCTTA. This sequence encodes CASSYGGADTEAFL.

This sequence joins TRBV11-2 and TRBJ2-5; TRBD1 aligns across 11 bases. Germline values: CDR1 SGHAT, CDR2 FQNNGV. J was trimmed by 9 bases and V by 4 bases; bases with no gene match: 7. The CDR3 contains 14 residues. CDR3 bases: TGTGCCAGCAGCTCCGGGACAGGGGGTGAGTCCCAGTACTTC. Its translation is CASSSGTGGESQYF.

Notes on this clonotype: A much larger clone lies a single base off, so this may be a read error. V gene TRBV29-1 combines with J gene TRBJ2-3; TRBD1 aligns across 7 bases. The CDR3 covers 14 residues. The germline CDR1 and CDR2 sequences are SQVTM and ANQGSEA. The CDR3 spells CSVEQGVGTETQYF. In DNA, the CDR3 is TGCAGCGTTGAACAGGGGGTGGGTACAGAAACGCAGTATTTT.

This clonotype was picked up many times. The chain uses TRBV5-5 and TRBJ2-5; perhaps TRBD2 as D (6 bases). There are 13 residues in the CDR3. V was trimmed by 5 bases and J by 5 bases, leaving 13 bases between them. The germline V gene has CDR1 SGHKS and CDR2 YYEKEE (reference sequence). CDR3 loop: CASSRGSGETQYF. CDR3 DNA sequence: TGTGCCAGCAGTCGGGGAAGCGGGGAGACCCAGTACTTC.

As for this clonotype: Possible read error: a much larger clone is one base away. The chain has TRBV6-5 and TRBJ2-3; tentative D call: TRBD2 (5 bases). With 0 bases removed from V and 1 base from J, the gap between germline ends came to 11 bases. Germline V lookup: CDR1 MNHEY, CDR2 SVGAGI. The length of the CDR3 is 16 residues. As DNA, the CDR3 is TGTGCCAGCAGTTACTCCGGCCAGGAGGGCACAGATACGCAGTATTTT. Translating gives CASSYSGQEGTDTQYF.

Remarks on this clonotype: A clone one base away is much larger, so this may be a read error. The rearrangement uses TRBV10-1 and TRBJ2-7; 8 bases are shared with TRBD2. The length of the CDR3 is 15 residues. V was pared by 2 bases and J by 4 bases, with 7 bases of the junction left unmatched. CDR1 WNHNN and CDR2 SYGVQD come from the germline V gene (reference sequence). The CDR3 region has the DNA TGCGCCAGCAGTGAGGGGCCAGCGGGAGATTACGAGCAGTACTTC. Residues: CASSEGPAGDYEQYF.

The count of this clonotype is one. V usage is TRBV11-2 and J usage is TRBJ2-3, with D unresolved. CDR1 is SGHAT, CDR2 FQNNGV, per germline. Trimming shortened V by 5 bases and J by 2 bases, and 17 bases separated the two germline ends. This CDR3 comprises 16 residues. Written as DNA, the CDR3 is TGTGCCAGCAGCCAACAACCCACCAACCCCACAGATACGCAGTATTTT. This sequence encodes CASSQQPTNPTDTQYF.

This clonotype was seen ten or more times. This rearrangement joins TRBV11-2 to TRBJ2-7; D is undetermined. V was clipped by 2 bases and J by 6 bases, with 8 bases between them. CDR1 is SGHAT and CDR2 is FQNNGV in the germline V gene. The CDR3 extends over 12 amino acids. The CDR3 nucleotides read TGTGCCAGCAGCTTATCTGTTGGCGAGCAGTACTTC. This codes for CASSLSVGEQYF.

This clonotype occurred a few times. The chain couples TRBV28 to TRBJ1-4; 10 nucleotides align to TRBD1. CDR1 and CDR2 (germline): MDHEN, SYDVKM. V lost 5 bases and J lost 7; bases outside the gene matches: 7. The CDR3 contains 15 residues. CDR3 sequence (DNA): TGTGCCAGCAGTACCCGACAGGGGGCCGGTGAAAAACTGTTTTTT. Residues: CASSTRQGAGEKLFF.

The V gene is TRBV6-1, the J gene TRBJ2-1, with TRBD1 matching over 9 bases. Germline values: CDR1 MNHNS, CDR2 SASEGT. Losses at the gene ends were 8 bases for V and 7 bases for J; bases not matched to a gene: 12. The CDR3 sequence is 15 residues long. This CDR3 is CASPRRTGDRNEQFF. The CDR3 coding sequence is TGTGCCAGCCCGAGACGGACAGGGGATAGGAATGAGCAGTTCTTC.

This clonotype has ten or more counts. CDR3 in DNA: TGTGCCAGCAGTTACCCGGGACAGGGGGCGATAGAAATATCCTACGAGCAGTACTTC. Translation: CASSYPGQGAIEISYEQYF. V is TRBV6-5 and J is TRBJ2-7; 12 positions agree with TRBD1. CDR1 MNHEY and CDR2 SVGAGI come from the germline V gene. The length of the CDR3 is 19 residues. Germline trimming cut 2 bases from V and 1 base from J; bases unmatched to any gene: 12.

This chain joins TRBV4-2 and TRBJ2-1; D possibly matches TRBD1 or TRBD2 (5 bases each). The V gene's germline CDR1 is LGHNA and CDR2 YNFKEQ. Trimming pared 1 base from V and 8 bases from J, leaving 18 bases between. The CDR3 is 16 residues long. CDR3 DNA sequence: TGTGCCAGCAGCCAAGGGGGCCTAGTGGGAGTGCATGAGCAGTTCTTC. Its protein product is CASSQGGLVGVHEQFF.

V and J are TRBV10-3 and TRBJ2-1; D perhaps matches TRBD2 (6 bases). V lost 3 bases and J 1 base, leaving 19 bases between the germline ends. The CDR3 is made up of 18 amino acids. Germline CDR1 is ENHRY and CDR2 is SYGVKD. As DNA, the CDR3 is TGTGCCATCAGTGAATTTACTACGGGGGTCGGGTCCTACAATGAGCAGTTCTTC. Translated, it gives CAISEFTTGVGSYNEQFF.

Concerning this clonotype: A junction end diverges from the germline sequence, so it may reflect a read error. The CDR3 region is CTSRRTGTNTEAFF. For the CDR3, the DNA is TGTACCAGCAGACGGACAGGGACTAACACTGAAGCTTTCTTT. The rearrangement links TRBV6-1 to TRBJ1-1; 8 nucleotides agree with TRBD1. This CDR3 has 14 residues. Germline CDR1 and CDR2: MNHNS and SASEGT.

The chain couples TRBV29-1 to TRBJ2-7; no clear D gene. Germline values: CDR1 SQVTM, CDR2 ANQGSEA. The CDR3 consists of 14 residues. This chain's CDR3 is CNAVTLAKVGEQYF. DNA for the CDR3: TGCAACGCTGTGACTCTGGCGAAAGTAGGGGAGCAGTACTTC.

The CDR3 nucleotides are TGTGCCAGCAGTTGGTCGAGGGCGGATTGCTACACCTTC. This translates into CASSWSRADCYTF. The chain links TRBV12-3 or TRBV12-4 to TRBJ1-2; D uncertain. CDR3 length: 13 amino acids. The V gene lost 4 bases and the J gene lost 9 bases, with 15 bases spanning the gap.

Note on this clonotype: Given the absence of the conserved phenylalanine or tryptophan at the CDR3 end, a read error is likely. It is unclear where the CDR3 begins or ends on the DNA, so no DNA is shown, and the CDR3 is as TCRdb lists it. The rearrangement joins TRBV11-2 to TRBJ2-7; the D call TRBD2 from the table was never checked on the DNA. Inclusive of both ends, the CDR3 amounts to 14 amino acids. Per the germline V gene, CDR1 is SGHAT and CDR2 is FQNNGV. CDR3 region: CASSLNSSPYELYS.

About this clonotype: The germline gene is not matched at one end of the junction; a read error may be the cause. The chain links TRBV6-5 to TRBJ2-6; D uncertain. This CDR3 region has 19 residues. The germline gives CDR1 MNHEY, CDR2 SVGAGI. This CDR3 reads CDSSSLGDSRAGGANVLTF. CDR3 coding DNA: TGTGACAGCAGTTCCCTCGGAGACTCGCGCGCTGGGGGGGCCAACGTCCTGACTTTC.